The 16 T cell receptor beta chains in this list originate from one sample, sequenced in a study of T cells in Graves' hyperthyroidism and ophthalmopathy. The TCR beta CDR3 regions underwent amplification using RNA transcripts as the source. With the HTBI primer set, the TCR CDR3 went through a first round of RT-PCR. TCRdb re-called the multiplex PCR reads with MiXCR, one entry per CDR3 protein. This sample has hundreds of thousands of distinct CDR3 sequences, with roughly 15% found just once. What was sequenced was blood. The receptors were gathered from a woman under 30 with Graves' hyperthyroidism.

This clonotype occurred a few times. The rearrangement joins TRBV6-5 to TRBJ1-2, with TRBD1 as a possible D gene (5 bases). The V gene lost 2 bases and the J gene lost 8 bases, with 15 bases spanning the gap. Germline CDR1 and CDR2: MNHEY and SVGAGI. The CDR3 sequence is 14 residues long. CDR3 loop: CASSYDRGLGGYTF. The CDR3 bases are TGTGCCAGCAGTTACGATCGGGGACTCGGAGGCTACACCTTC.

This clonotype has at least ten counts. The V gene is TRBV7-2, the J gene TRBJ2-1, with unresolved D. V was shortened by 1 base and J by 1 base, with 8 bases between the two germline ends. Per the germline V gene, CDR1 is SGHTA and CDR2 is FQGNSA. This CDR3 comprises 15 residues. Here the CDR3 reads CASSLVGRSYNEQFF. CDR3 DNA: TGTGCCAGCAGCTTAGTAGGGCGGTCCTACAATGAGCAGTTCTTC.

This clonotype was counted many times. The genes are TRBV7-8 and TRBJ2-5; tentative D call: TRBD1 (6 bases). The CDR3 spans 15 residues. Trimming cost V 5 bases and J 0 bases, with 13 bases left between them. Germline lookup yields CDR1 SGHVS and CDR2 FQNEAQ. CDR3 sequence reads: CASSPRGTYQETQYF. CDR3 DNA sequence: TGTGCCAGCAGCCCGAGGGGGACGTACCAAGAGACCCAGTACTTC.

This clonotype has a count of ten or more. The chain couples TRBV30 to TRBJ1-1; D is possibly TRBD1 (6 bases). Between the trimmed V and J ends, which lost 5 bases and 4 bases, there was a span of 14 bases. CDR1 GTSNPN and CDR2 SVGIG come from the germline V gene (reference sequence). This CDR3 has 13 residues. The CDR3, as DNA: TGTGCCTGGGCGTTACAGGGTCGCACTGAAGCTTTCTTT. Protein: CAWALQGRTEAFF.

J is TRBJ2-7 and V is TRBV7-3, with a weak D call TRBD1 (5 bases). Trimming left V 5 bases short and J 5 bases short, with 16 bases between. Germline assignment: CDR1 SGHTA and CDR2 FQGTGA. This CDR3 has 14 residues. The CDR3 reads CASSPGISRDEQYF. Written as DNA, the CDR3 is TGTGCCAGCAGCCCAGGGATTAGTCGAGACGAGCAGTACTTC.

The J gene is TRBJ2-7, the V gene TRBV29-1, with 9 bases matching TRBD1. The ends lost 1 base at V and 1 base at J; junction bases unmatched: 11. The CDR3 runs to 17 residues. CDR1 is SQVTM, CDR2 ANQGSEA, per germline. The CDR3: CSVEGVQGAPRSYEQYF. The CDR3 DNA reads TGCAGCGTTGAAGGGGTACAGGGGGCTCCACGATCCTACGAGCAGTACTTC.

V usage is TRBV7-8 and J usage is TRBJ2-3; 9 bases agree with TRBD1. The V and J ends lost 3 bases and 5 bases, in that order; junction bases with no gene match: 9. Germline values: CDR1 SGHVS, CDR2 FQNEAQ. This CDR3 is 16 amino acids long. The CDR3 coding sequence is TGTGCCAGCAGCTTGCCCCGGGACAGGGTGATAGATACGCAGTATTTT. This codes for CASSLPRDRVIDTQYF.

This clonotype was detected many times. This rearrangement joins TRBV6-2 or TRBV6-3 to TRBJ1-4; D remains ambiguous. Germline V gene data show CDR1 as MNHEY and CDR2 as SVGEGT. The CDR3 is 15 amino acids. V gave up 1 base and J gave up 8 bases, with 14 bases separating them. This CDR3 is CASSYFAAGSEKLFF. Written as DNA, the CDR3 is TGTGCCAGCAGTTACTTCGCGGCGGGCTCCGAAAAACTGTTTTTT.

This clonotype was detected many times. The DNA of the CDR3 is TGTGCCAGCAGCTTAGTGGCGGGAGGGAGCACAGATACGCAGTATTTT. Encoded protein: CASSLVAGGSTDTQYF. The J gene is TRBJ2-3, the V gene TRBV7-9; 9 bases fit TRBD2. Germline-derived CDR1 and CDR2 are SEHNR and FQNEAQ (reference sequence). This CDR3 is built from 16 residues. V was clipped by 1 base and J by 0 bases; unmatched bases: 2.

This clonotype showed up many times. The chain uses TRBV11-2 and TRBJ2-7; 9 bases are shared with TRBD1. This CDR3 comprises 14 residues. The trim removed 3 bases at V and 6 bases at J, leaving 6 bases unmatched. Germline lookup yields CDR1 SGHAT and CDR2 FQNNGV. The chain's CDR3 is CASSLPGQGGEQYF. The CDR3, as DNA: TGTGCCAGCAGCTTGCCGGGACAGGGCGGCGAGCAGTACTTC. The full variable domain, its missing parts supplied by reference TRBV11-2 and TRBJ2-7, is EAGVAQSPRYKIIEKRQSVAFWCNPISGHATLYWYQQILGQGPKLLIQFQNNGVVDDSQLPKDRFSAERLKGVDSTLKIQPAKLEDSAVYLCASSLPGQGGEQYFGPGTRLTVT.

The chain employs TRBV6-1 and TRBJ2-5; D possibly matches TRBD1 or TRBD2 (5 bases each). Trimming took 6 bases from V and 4 from J, leaving 12 bases between them. The CDR3 consists of 13 residues. CDR1 is MNHNS, CDR2 SASEGT, per germline. The CDR3 DNA reads TGTGCCAGCAGAAACCCCGGGACAGAGACCCAGTACTTC. Translated: CASRNPGTETQYF.

This clonotype was observed at least ten times. This chain connects TRBV20-1 to TRBJ2-7, with a possible D match to TRBD1 (7 bases). Trimming cost V 3 bases and J 4 bases, with 13 bases left between them. This CDR3 is built from 13 residues. The germline CDR1 and CDR2 sequences are DFQATT and SNEGSKA (reference sequence). CDR3 nucleotides: TGCAGTGCTAGGGTCCAGGGGGGATACGAGCAGTACTTC. Its translation: CSARVQGGYEQYF.

The rearrangement uses TRBV5-1 and TRBJ2-7; 7 nucleotides match TRBD2. Germline CDR1 SGHRS, CDR2 YFSETQ. The CDR3 sequence is 18 residues long. Trimming removed 4 bases from V and 0 bases from J; junction bases left unmatched: 16. The CDR3 loop reads CASSLHFRLADNSYEQYF. The CDR3 nucleotides are TGCGCCAGCAGCCTACACTTTCGACTAGCAGACAACTCCTACGAGCAGTACTTC.

The rearrangement uses TRBV30 and TRBJ2-6; 10 bases match TRBD1. The CDR3 covers 15 residues. CDR1 and CDR2 (germline): GTSNPN, SVGIG (reference sequence). The ends lost 3 bases at V and 4 bases at J; junction bases unmatched: 3. DNA for the CDR3: TGTGCCTGGAGGGGACAGGGGAGCGGGGCCAACGTCCTGACTTTC. Protein product: CAWRGQGSGANVLTF.

Many counts were recorded for this clonotype. The gene calls are TRBV20-1 and TRBJ2-2; 14 bases align to TRBD2. The CDR3 runs 15 residues. Germline lookup yields CDR1 DFQATT and CDR2 SNEGSKA (reference sequence). V shed 6 bases and J 7 bases; nucleotides not matched to a gene: 7. CDR3 sequence: CSATGLAGVGGELFF. Here the CDR3 DNA reads TGCAGTGCCACGGGACTAGCGGGAGTGGGCGGGGAGCTGTTTTTT.

As to this clonotype: A single base separates this from a much larger clone, so it may be a read error. This chain links TRBV11-2 with TRBJ2-7; 11 bases map to TRBD2. The CDR3 extends over 15 amino acids. The germline gives CDR1 SGHAT, CDR2 FQNNGV. The CDR3: CASSGGLAGGYGQYF. CDR3 DNA: TGTGCCAGCAGTGGAGGACTAGCGGGTGGGTACGGGCAGTACTTC. The entire variable domain, with the rest obtained from reference TRBV11-2 and TRBJ2-7, is as follows: EAGVAQSPRYKIIEKRQSVAFWCNPISGHATLYWYQQILGQGPKLLIQFQNNGVVDDSQLPKDRFSAERLKGVDSTLKIQPAKLEDSAVYLCASSGGLAGGYGQYFGPGTRLTVT.